Shown below are 19 T cell receptor beta chains from a single sample sequenced in a study of identical twins. Each CDR3 protein gets one entry after TCRdb re-called the 5' RACE reads with MiXCR. The table lists some 730,000 distinct CDR3 sequences, around a sixth of them singletons, with under 15% in the top ten. These data are also associated with another study on T cells expressing NK-cell markers.

Sequenced sample: PBMCs. Source of these receptors: a woman aged 18-35 years in good health.

The J gene is TRBJ1-2, the V gene TRBV9, with 8 bases that match TRBD1. V lost 3 bases, J lost 0 bases, and 4 bases stayed unmatched. CDR1 and CDR2 (germline): SGDLS, YYNGEE. CDR3 length: 15 amino acids. In DNA form, the CDR3 reads TGTGCCAGCAGCGAGACAGGGGAGGCTAACTATGGCTACACCTTC. Its translation: CASSETGEANYGYTF.

The chain couples TRBV12-3 or TRBV12-4 to TRBJ2-1; TRBD1 aligns across 12 bases. This CDR3 is built from 16 residues. J was trimmed by 6 bases and V by 6 bases; bases with no gene match: 9. The CDR3: CASSRPGTGGFNEQFF. CDR3 coding DNA: TGTGCCAGCAGCCGTCCCGGGACAGGGGGCTTCAATGAGCAGTTCTTC.

The chain carries TRBV18 and TRBJ1-2; D possibly corresponds to TRBD1 (6 bases). The V and J ends lost 1 base and 4 bases respectively, with 19 bases between them. Germline lookup yields CDR1 KGHSH and CDR2 LQKENI. This CDR3 spans 17 amino acids. The DNA for the CDR3 is TGTGCCAGCTCACCACTTCAACAGGGTTTCAAAACCTATGGCTACACCTTC. This gives the protein CASSPLQQGFKTYGYTF.

There are a few counts of this clonotype. The chain combines TRBV2 with TRBJ2-1; 11 nucleotides match TRBD2. V shed 6 bases and J 6 bases; nucleotides not matched to a gene: 7. Germline CDR1 reads SNHLY; CDR2 reads FYNNEI. The CDR3 has 15 residues. The CDR3 sequence: CASRPLAGGRNEQFF. DNA of the CDR3: TGTGCCAGCAGGCCCCTAGCGGGGGGACGCAATGAGCAGTTCTTC.

This chain links TRBV20-1 with TRBJ2-1; maybe TRBD2 (5 bases). This CDR3 comprises 14 residues. The V gene's germline CDR1 is DFQATT and CDR2 SNEGSKA (reference sequence). The chain's CDR3 is CSGNGPRGYNEQFF. The CDR3 DNA is TGCAGCGGTAACGGCCCTCGGGGTTACAATGAGCAGTTCTTC.

The chain has TRBV2 and TRBJ2-7; a weak D match, TRBD1 (5 bases). Germline lookup yields CDR1 SNHLY and CDR2 FYNNEI. The CDR3 has 13 amino acids. V gave up 6 bases and J gave up 5 bases, with 14 bases separating them. CDR3: CASSYERQHEQYF. In DNA form, the CDR3 reads TGTGCCAGCAGCTACGAGAGACAGCACGAGCAGTACTTC.

The rearrangement uses TRBV20-1 and TRBJ2-3; the D gene could be TRBD1 or TRBD2 (7 bases each). Germline lookup yields CDR1 DFQATT and CDR2 SNEGSKA (reference sequence). The CDR3 loop spans 14 amino acids. The germline V and J ends were trimmed by 3 bases and 6 bases, with 16 bases remaining between them. CDR3 region: CSARGGGPGDTQYF. DNA of the CDR3: TGCAGTGCTAGGGGAGGGGGCCCCGGGGATACGCAGTATTTT.

The V and J genes are TRBV14 and TRBJ2-3; D is undetermined. CDR3 size: 14 residues. The germline V gene encodes CDR1 SGHDN and CDR2 FVKESK. Deletions cut 0 bases from V and 2 bases from J, with 6 bases between. As DNA, the CDR3 is TGTGCCAGCAGCCAAGAATGGGACACAGATACGCAGTATTTT. Its translation: CASSQEWDTDTQYF.

A remark on this clonotype: An end of the junction does not agree with germline; a read error may underlie this. This chain links TRBV29-1 with TRBJ2-5; 7 bases agree with TRBD1. The CDR3 length is 9 residues. Germline V gives CDR1 SQVTM, CDR2 ANQGSEA. The DNA of the CDR3 is TGCAGCGCCGGACAGGACCGTCACTTC. Residues: CSAGQDRHF.

This clonotype occurred a few times. V gene TRBV7-9 combines with J gene TRBJ1-1; D not resolved. Germline CDR1 and CDR2: SEHNR and FQNEAQ (reference sequence). The ends were cut back, 0 bases at V and 0 bases at J, with 11 bases in the middle. The CDR3 runs to 16 residues. The CDR3 reads CASSLASYSMNTEAFF. CDR3 nucleotide sequence: TGTGCCAGCAGCTTAGCTTCGTACAGCATGAACACTGAAGCTTTCTTT.

The chain links TRBV6-2 or TRBV6-3 to TRBJ2-7, with 8 bases aligning to TRBD2. V lost 5 bases, J lost 1 base, and 7 bases stayed unmatched. The CDR3 is made up of 15 amino acids. CDR1 MNHEY and CDR2 SVGEGT come from the germline V gene. The chain's CDR3 is CASSRGGSSSYEQYF. CDR3 sequence (DNA): TGTGCCAGCAGTCGGGGGGGCAGTAGTTCCTACGAGCAGTACTTC.

A few counts support this clonotype. The chain combines TRBV15 with TRBJ1-1; D gene ambiguous. Germline CDR1 and CDR2: LNHNV and YYDKDF (reference sequence). This CDR3 region has 16 residues. The V end lost 5 bases, the J end lost 3 bases, and 19 bases lay between the germline ends. The CDR3 nucleotides read TGTGCCACCAGCCGACCGATGGGGTATAGGGACACTGAAGCTTTCTTT. Its protein is CATSRPMGYRDTEAFF. Drawing the rest from reference TRBV15 and TRBJ1-1, the complete variable domain is DAMVIQNPRYQVTQFGKPVTLSCSQTLNHNVMYWYQQKSSQAPKLLFHYYDKDFNNEADTPDNFQSRRPNTSFCFLDIRSPGLGDTAMYLCATSRPMGYRDTEAFFGQGTRLTVV.

Only a few counts were recorded for this clonotype. The chain employs TRBV29-1 and TRBJ2-5, with a tentative D call TRBD1 (6 bases). CDR3 length: 14 amino acids. Trimming pared 5 bases from V and 0 bases from J, leaving 13 bases between. The germline gives CDR1 SQVTM, CDR2 ANQGSEA. The chain's CDR3 is CSVTGTTYQETQYF. The CDR3 DNA sequence: TGCAGCGTTACGGGGACAACCTACCAAGAGACCCAGTACTTC.

The chain is built from TRBV27 and TRBJ2-7; D not resolved. This CDR3 is built from 13 residues. Trimming cost V 4 bases and J 3 bases, with 10 bases left between them. Germline V CDR1 and CDR2: MNHEY, SMNVEV (reference sequence). The CDR3 region has the DNA TGTGCCAGCAGTTACGCAGCAGGCTACGAGCAGTACTTC. This gives the protein CASSYAAGYEQYF.

The V and J genes are TRBV12-3 or TRBV12-4 and TRBJ2-4; unclear D gene. V lost 6 bases to trimming and J lost 6 bases, with 6 bases between them. This CDR3 spans 11 amino acids. The CDR3, as DNA: TGTGCCAGCAGCCCCTCAAACATTCAGTACTTC. It encodes CASSPSNIQYF.

This clonotype was observed a handful of times. The chain is built from TRBV7-2 and TRBJ2-5; 8 nucleotides agree with TRBD2. Germline V lookup: CDR1 SGHTA, CDR2 FQGNSA. The CDR3 consists of 15 residues. V was clipped by 3 bases and J by 2 bases; unmatched bases: 5. The CDR3 sequence: CASSFGRAGQETQYF. DNA of the CDR3: TGTGCCAGCAGCTTCGGGAGGGCGGGGCAAGAGACCCAGTACTTC.

The chain recombines TRBV10-3 with TRBJ1-5; possibly TRBD1 for D (6 bases). V lost 6 bases and J lost 0, with 18 bases in between. The germline CDR1 and CDR2 sequences are ENHRY and SYGVKD. The CDR3 totals 17 residues. In DNA form, the CDR3 reads TGTGCCATCAGCGGCCGACAGGTTATCGGTAGCAATCAGCCCCAGCATTTT. It codes for CAISGRQVIGSNQPQHF.

J is TRBJ2-7 and V is TRBV9, with TRBD2 identical over 8 bases. V lost 3 bases and J lost 3; bases outside the gene matches: 8. This CDR3 region has 15 residues. The germline V gene has CDR1 SGDLS and CDR2 YYNGEE. The CDR3 here is CASSAGRGWDYEQYF. CDR3 DNA sequence: TGTGCCAGCAGCGCCGGGAGGGGGTGGGACTACGAGCAGTACTTC.

A few counts support this clonotype. The chain has TRBV4-1 and TRBJ1-6; no reliable D call. There are 15 residues in the CDR3. In germline, CDR1 is MGHRA, CDR2 YSYEKL. Between the trimmed V and J ends, which lost 0 bases and 8 bases, there was a span of 11 bases. The CDR3 loop is CASSQDLAGHSPLHF. The CDR3 coding sequence is TGCGCCAGCAGCCAAGATCTGGCAGGCCATTCACCCCTCCACTTT.